These 11 T cell receptor beta chains came from one sample sequenced in a study of response to subunit inactivated influenza vaccine. TCRdb recomputed calls from the RT-PCR reads with MiXCR, one row per CDR3 protein. The sample shows roughly 760,000 distinct CDR3 sequences, about 20% of them seen only once. Material: PBMCs from blood, obtained roughly 5 days after vaccination. The receptors shown here come from a man aged 50-60 years who received an inactivated influenza vaccine.

The chain links TRBV6-1 to TRBJ1-5; D perhaps matches TRBD1 (5 bases). Per germline, CDR1 MNHNS and CDR2 SASEGT. The V and J ends lost 7 bases and 7 bases respectively, with 14 bases between them. This CDR3 spans 13 amino acids. This chain's CDR3 is CASNRGVGQPQHF. CDR3 nucleotide sequence: TGTGCCAGCAACCGAGGGGTAGGGCAGCCCCAGCATTTT.

This clonotype was detected only a few times. The chain is built from TRBV29-1 and TRBJ1-5; D unclear. CDR1 is SQVTM, CDR2 ANQGSEA, per germline. Trimming cost V 5 bases and J 4 bases, with 0 bases left between them. This CDR3 spans 9 amino acids. CDR3 sequence (DNA): TGCAGCGTTAATCAGCCCCAGCATTTT. Translation gives CSVNQPQHF. Drawing the rest from reference TRBV29-1 and TRBJ1-5, the complete variable domain is SAVISQKPSRDICQRGTSLTIQCQVDSQVTMMFWYRQQPGQSLTLIATANQGSEATYESGFVIDKFPISRPNLTFSTLTVSNMSPEDSSIYLCSVNQPQHFGDGTRLSIL.

This clonotype was observed a handful of times. The chain recombines TRBV6-2 or TRBV6-3 with TRBJ2-5, with no clear D. The germline CDR1 and CDR2 sequences are MNHEY and SVGEGT. Trimming shortened V by 8 bases and J by 2 bases, and 6 bases separated the two germline ends. The CDR3 covers 11 residues. The CDR3 protein is CASCEQETQYF. Here the CDR3 DNA reads TGTGCCAGCTGTGAACAAGAGACCCAGTACTTC.

V is TRBV2 and J is TRBJ2-2; maybe TRBD1 (6 bases). The ends were cut back, 7 bases at V and 7 bases at J, with 16 bases in the middle. The CDR3 is made up of 14 amino acids. Per the germline V gene, CDR1 is SNHLY and CDR2 is FYNNEI. The CDR3, as DNA: TGTGCCAGCACATCGGGACAAGGGTACGGGGAGCTGTTTTTT. It codes for CASTSGQGYGELFF.

This rearrangement joins TRBV20-1 to TRBJ2-7; D possibly uses TRBD1 or TRBD2 (6 bases each). CDR3 length equals 15 residues. Trimming removed 5 bases from V and 5 bases from J, with 22 bases in between. CDR1 and CDR2 from the germline V gene are DFQATT and SNEGSKA (reference sequence). CDR3 sequence (DNA): TGCAGTGCTCTTCGACGTAGAGGGGGGTCGGACGAGCAGTACTTC. Translating gives CSALRRRGGSDEQYF.

Here the CDR3 DNA reads TGTGCCAGCAGAACCCGACCAGAGGAGGAAGCTTTCTTT. It codes for CASRTRPEEEAFF. V is TRBV6-6 and J is TRBJ1-1, with D hard to call. This CDR3 contains 13 residues. Germline assignment: CDR1 MNHNY and CDR2 SVGAGI (reference sequence). V dropped 6 bases and J dropped 8 bases, with 16 bases sitting between them.

The rearrangement uses TRBV15 and TRBJ2-1; 7 bases align to TRBD2. With V trimmed by 0 bases and J by 10 bases, 15 bases remained unmatched. Germline lookup yields CDR1 LNHNV and CDR2 YYDKDF (reference sequence). This CDR3 contains 17 residues. CDR3 in DNA: TGTGCCACCAGCAGAGATGGAGGGACTACCACTAAAGGAGAGCAGTTCTTC. Translation gives CATSRDGGTTTKGEQFF.

In this sample, this clonotype turned up a few times. This sequence joins TRBV4-3 and TRBJ2-1, with D perhaps being TRBD1 or TRBD2 (5 bases each). Per the germline V gene, CDR1 is LGHNA and CDR2 is YSLEER. CDR3 length equals 16 residues. V was shortened by 0 bases and J by 5 bases, with 14 bases between the two germline ends. The CDR3 spells CASSQDWGSPNNEQFF. CDR3 sequence (DNA): TGCGCCAGCAGCCAAGATTGGGGGTCCCCCAACAATGAGCAGTTCTTC.

This sequence joins TRBV7-2 and TRBJ2-7, with D unclear. From germline, CDR1 is SGHTA and CDR2 FQGNSA. Trimming shortened V by 1 base and J by 3 bases, and 7 bases separated the two germline ends. This CDR3 region has 13 residues. The CDR3 here is CASSLGVRYEQYF. The CDR3 coding sequence is TGTGCCAGCAGCTTAGGTGTCCGCTACGAGCAGTACTTC. Looking up the rest from reference TRBV7-2 and TRBJ2-7 gives the full variable domain: GAGVSQSPSNKVTEKGKDVELRCDPISGHTALYWYRQSLGQGLEFLIYFQGNSAPDKSGLPSDRFSAERTGGSVSTLTIQRTQQEDSAVYLCASSLGVRYEQYFGPGTRLTVT.

J is TRBJ1-6 and V is TRBV12-3 or TRBV12-4; the D is unclear. Trimming pared 5 bases from V and 0 bases from J, leaving 5 bases between. The CDR3 covers 14 residues. The CDR3: CASSRNSYNSPLHF. The CDR3 bases are TGTGCCAGCAGTCGTAACTCCTATAATTCACCCCTCCACTTT.

This clonotype was seen a handful of times. V and J are TRBV20-1 and TRBJ1-1; D uncertain. V was cut by 0 bases and J by 2 bases, with 10 bases left in between. From germline, CDR1 is DFQATT and CDR2 SNEGSKA (reference sequence). There are 14 residues in the CDR3. DNA of the CDR3: TGCAGTGCTAGAGATGGTACAACAAACACTGAAGCTTTCTTT. Protein sequence: CSARDGTTNTEAFF.